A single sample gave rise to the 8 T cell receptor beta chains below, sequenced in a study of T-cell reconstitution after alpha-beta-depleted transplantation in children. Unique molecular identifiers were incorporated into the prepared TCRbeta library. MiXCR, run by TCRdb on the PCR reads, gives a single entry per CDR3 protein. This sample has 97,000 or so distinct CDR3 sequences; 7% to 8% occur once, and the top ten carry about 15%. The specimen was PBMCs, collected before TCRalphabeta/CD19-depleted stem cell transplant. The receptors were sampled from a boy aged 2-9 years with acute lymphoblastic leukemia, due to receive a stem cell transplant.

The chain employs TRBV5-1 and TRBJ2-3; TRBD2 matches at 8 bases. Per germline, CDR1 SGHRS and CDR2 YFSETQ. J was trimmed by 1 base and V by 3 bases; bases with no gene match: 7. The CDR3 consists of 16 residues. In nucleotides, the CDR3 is TGCGCCAGCAGCTCAGGCGGGGGGCTCGGCACAGATACGCAGTATTTT. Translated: CASSSGGGLGTDTQYF. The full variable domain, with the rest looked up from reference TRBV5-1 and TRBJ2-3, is KAGVTQTPRYLIKTRGQQVTLSCSPISGHRSVSWYQQTPGQGLQFLFEYFSETQRNKGNFPGRFSGRQFSNSRSEMNVSTLELGDSALYLCASSSGGGLGTDTQYFGPGTRLTVL.

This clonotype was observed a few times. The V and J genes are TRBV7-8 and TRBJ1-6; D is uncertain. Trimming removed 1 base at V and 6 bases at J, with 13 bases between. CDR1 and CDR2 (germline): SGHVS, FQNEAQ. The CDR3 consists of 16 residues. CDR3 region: CASSLDGQALNSPLHF. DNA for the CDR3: TGTGCCAGCAGCTTAGACGGCCAGGCCCTTAATTCACCCCTCCACTTT.

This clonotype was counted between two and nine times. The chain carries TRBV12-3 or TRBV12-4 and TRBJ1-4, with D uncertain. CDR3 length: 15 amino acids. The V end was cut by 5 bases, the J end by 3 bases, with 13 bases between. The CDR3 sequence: CASSPRAAPNEKLFF. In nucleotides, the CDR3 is TGTGCCAGCAGTCCCCGGGCCGCTCCTAATGAAAAACTGTTTTTT.

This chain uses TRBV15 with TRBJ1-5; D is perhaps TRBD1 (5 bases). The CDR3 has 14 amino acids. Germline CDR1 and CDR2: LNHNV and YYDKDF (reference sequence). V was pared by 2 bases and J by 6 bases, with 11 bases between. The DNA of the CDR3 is TGTGCCACCAGCAGAAGGGTGGGGGTTCAGCCCCAGCATTTT. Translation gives CATSRRVGVQPQHF.

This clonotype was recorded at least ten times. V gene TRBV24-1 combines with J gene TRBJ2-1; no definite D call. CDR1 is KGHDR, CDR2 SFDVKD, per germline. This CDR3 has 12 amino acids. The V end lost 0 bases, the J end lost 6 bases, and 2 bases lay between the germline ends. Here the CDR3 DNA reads TGTGCCACCAGTGATTTGTTCAATGAGCAGTTCTTC. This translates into CATSDLFNEQFF.

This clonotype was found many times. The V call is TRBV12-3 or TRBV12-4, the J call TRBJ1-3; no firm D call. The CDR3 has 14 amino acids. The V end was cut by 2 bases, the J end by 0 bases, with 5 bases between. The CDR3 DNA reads TGTGCCAGCAGTTTACAGATCTCTGGAAACACCATATATTTT. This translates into CASSLQISGNTIYF.

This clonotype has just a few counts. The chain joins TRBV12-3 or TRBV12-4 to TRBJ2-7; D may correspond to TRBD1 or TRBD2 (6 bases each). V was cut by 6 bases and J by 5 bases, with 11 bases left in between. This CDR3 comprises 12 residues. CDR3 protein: CASRRDTDEQYF. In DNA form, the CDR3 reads TGTGCCAGCAGGCGGGACACGGACGAGCAGTACTTC.

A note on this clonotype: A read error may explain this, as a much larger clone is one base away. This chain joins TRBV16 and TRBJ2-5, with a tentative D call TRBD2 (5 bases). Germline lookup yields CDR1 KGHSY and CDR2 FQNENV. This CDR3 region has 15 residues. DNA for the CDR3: TGTGCCTGCAGCCAAGGGCTAGCCTACCAAGAGACCCAGTACTTC. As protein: CACSQGLAYQETQYF.